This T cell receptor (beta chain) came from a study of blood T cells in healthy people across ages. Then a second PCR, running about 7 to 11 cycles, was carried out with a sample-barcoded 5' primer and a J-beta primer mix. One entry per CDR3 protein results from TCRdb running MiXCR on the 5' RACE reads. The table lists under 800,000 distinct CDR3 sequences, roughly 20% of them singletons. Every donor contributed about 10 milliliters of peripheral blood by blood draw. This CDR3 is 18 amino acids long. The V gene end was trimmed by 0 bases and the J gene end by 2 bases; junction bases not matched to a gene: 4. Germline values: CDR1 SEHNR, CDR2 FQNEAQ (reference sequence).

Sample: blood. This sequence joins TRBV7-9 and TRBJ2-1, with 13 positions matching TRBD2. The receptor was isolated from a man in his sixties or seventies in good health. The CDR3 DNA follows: TGTGCCAGCAGCTTAGCGGCGGGACTAGCGGGACCCTACAATGAGCAGTTCTTC. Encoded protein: CASSLAAGLAGPYNEQFF.